These T cell receptor beta chains were read from a single sample in a study of T cell repertoires in cytomegalovirus infection. In TCRdb, the reads were re-called with MiXCR into one record per CDR3 protein. The sample records about 890,000 distinct CDR3 sequences, about 33% being singletons. Their recognized antigens are unknown. Sequenced here: cultured CD8+ T cells from PBMCs, sampled from culture after CMV antigen stimulation. These receptors came from a human donor in good health (CMV status not recorded). Some clones in this sample may be carry-over from other donors' samples. The CDR3 runs from the conserved cysteine through the conserved F or W. D genes are given only for firm matches. Size tells how often a clone was seen (once, few, many) or the class of an expanded clone, and some rows leave it out.

D gene	clone size	J gene	V gene	CDR3 protein
.	.	TRBJ1-2	TRBV12-5	CASDGTLGDYGYTF
.	.	TRBJ2-1	TRBV9	CTSSGPQAYEQFF
TRBD2	.	TRBJ2-1	TRBV12-3/TRBV12-4	CASKSTSGGLYNEQFF
.	many	TRBJ1-6	TRBV7-2	CASSLRAASYNSPLHF
TRBD2	.	TRBJ2-2	TRBV7-6	CANSLTGGVTGELFF
.	.	TRBJ2-1	TRBV6-5	CASSLDRGLAGGSYNEQFF
.	.	TRBJ2-1	TRBV5-6	CASSVPAYEQFF
.	few	TRBJ1-2	TRBV6-2/TRBV6-3	CASSYRTFWGYTF
TRBD1	.	TRBJ2-1	TRBV11-1	CASSPPQGAPGDNEQFF
TRBD2	.	TRBJ2-1	TRBV9	CASSSPMGLAGASYNEQFF
.	.	TRBJ2-2	TRBV29-1	CSVEVRRGELFF
.	few	TRBJ1-1	TRBV6-8	CASSDSATEAFF
TRBD2	.	TRBJ2-1	TRBV2	CASRGTRPAHEQFF
.	.	TRBJ2-3	TRBV7-4	CASSLAFGQNSSTDTQYF
.	.	TRBJ2-1	TRBV4-3	CASSQDSKRYNEQFF
.	.	TRBJ1-4	TRBV7-6	CASSPVLATEKLFF
.	.	TRBJ2-5	TRBV7-9	CASSPSQGRETQYF
TRBD2	.	TRBJ2-5	TRBV19	CASSMETSWETQYF
.	many	TRBJ2-1	TRBV28	CASSFRQAELYNEQFF
.	.	TRBJ1-2	TRBV9	CASTPMGSSGYGYTF
.	few	TRBJ2-2	TRBV27	CASHRDSNTGELFF
.	once	TRBJ1-2	TRBV5-8	CASSFTGHSWDDYTF
TRBD2	many	TRBJ2-1	TRBV6-6	CASSYSQLAGGTIRQFF
.	.	TRBJ2-5	TRBV4-3	CASSQGSRVKETQYF
TRBD1	many	TRBJ1-1	TRBV7-9	CASSYTGNRGTEAFF
.	few	TRBJ1-1	TRBV6-5	CASTGRSAGSTEAFF
TRBD2	many	TRBJ2-7	TRBV10-2	CASGTSGGEGEQYF
.	.	TRBJ1-1	TRBV6-5	CASSYSIGGLNTEAFF
.	.	TRBJ1-1	TRBV4-1	CASSQDSGRKAFF
.	.	TRBJ1-5	TRBV24-1	CATSDPYSNQPQHF
.	few	TRBJ2-5	TRBV7-6	CASSPEVRQETQYF
.	.	TRBJ1-1	TRBV7-9	CASSPSPTDDTEAFF
TRBD1	few	TRBJ2-7	TRBV6-6	CASSSPDRGGARSMSAEQYF
.	few	TRBJ2-6	TRBV27	CASTSIMLSGANVLTF
.	.	TRBJ1-5	TRBV20-1	CSASNRPPPTDTRLQPQHF